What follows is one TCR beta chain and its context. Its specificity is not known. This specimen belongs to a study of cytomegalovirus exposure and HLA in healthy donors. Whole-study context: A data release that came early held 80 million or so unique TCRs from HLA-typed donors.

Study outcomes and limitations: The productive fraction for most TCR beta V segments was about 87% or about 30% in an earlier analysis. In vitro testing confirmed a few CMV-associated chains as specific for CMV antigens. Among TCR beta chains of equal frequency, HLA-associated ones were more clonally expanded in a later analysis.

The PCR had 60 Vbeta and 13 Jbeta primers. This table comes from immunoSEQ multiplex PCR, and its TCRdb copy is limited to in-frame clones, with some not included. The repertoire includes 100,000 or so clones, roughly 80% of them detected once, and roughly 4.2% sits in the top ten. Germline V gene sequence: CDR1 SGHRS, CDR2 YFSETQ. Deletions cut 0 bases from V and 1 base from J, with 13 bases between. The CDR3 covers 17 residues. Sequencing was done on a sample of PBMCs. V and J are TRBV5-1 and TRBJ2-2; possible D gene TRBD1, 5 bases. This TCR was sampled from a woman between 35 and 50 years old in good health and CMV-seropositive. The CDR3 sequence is CASSLGQTVLNTGELFF. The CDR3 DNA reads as TGCGCCAGCAGCTTGGGGCAGACAGTATTGAACACCGGGGAGCTGTTTTTT.